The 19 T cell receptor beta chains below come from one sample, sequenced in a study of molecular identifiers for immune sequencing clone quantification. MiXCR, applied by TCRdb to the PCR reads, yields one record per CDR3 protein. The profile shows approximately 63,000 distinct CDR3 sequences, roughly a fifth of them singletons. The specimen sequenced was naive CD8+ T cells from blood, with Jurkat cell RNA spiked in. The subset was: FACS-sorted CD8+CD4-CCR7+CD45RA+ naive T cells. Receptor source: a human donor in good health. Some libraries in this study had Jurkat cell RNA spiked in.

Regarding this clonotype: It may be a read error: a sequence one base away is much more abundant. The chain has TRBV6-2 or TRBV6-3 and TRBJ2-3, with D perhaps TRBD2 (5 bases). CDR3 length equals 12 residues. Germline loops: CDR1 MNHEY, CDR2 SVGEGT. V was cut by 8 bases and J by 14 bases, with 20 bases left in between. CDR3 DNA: TGTGCCAGCGGTGACGGGGAACTAGTTCGGTATTTT. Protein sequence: CASGDGELVRYF.

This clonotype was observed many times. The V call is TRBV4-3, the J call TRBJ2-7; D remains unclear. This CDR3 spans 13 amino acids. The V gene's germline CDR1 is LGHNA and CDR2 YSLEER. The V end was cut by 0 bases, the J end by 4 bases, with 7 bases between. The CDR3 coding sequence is TGCGCCAGCAGCCAAGAGAGGTATTACGAGCAGTACTTC. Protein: CASSQERYYEQYF.

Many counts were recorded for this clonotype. The CDR3 nucleotides read TGTGCCAGCAGCCCCCCATCCGGGCCTGAGCAGTACTTC. This translates into CASSPPSGPEQYF. The chain is built from TRBV9 and TRBJ2-7; D is ambiguous. Germline V gene lookup returns CDR1 SGDLS and CDR2 YYNGEE. This CDR3 is 13 amino acids long. Between the trimmed V and J ends, which lost 4 bases and 7 bases, there was a span of 15 bases. The full variable domain, in which reference TRBV9 and TRBJ2-7 provide the parts outside the CDR3, is DSGVTQTPKHLITATGQRVTLRCSPRSGDLSVYWYQQSLDQGLQFLIQYYNGEERAKGNILERFSAQQFPDLHSELNLSSLELGDSALYFCASSPPSGPEQYFGPGTRLTVT.

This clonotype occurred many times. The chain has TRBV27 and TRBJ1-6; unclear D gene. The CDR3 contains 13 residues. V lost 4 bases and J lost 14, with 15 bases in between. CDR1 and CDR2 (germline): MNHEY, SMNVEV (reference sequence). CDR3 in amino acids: CASSSPLNVTLHF. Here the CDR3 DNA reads TGTGCCAGCAGTTCCCCCCTCAACGTCACCCTCCACTTT.

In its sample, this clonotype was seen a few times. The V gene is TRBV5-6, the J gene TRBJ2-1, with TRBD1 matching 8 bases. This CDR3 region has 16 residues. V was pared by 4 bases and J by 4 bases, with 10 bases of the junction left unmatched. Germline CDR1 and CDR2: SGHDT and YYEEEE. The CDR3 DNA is TGTGCCAGCAGCCACGGGGAGGACAGGGCGTACAATGAGCAGTTCTTC. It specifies CASSHGEDRAYNEQFF.

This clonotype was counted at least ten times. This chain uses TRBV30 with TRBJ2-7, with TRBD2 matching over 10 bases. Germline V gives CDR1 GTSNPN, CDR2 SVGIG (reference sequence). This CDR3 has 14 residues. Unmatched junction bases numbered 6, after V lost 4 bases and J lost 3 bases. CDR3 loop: CAWTRGTSDYEQYF. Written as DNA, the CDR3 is TGTGCCTGGACCCGGGGGACTAGCGACTACGAGCAGTACTTC.

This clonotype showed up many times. CDR3 amino acids: CASSRDPSGDYEQYF. The CDR3 nucleotides are TGTGCCAGTTCCCGAGACCCCAGCGGAGACTACGAGCAGTACTTC. The chain combines TRBV19 with TRBJ2-7; maybe TRBD2 (5 bases). Germline loops: CDR1 LNHDA, CDR2 SQIVND (reference sequence). The V end lost 8 bases, the J end lost 3 bases, and 20 bases lay between the germline ends. CDR3 length equals 15 residues.

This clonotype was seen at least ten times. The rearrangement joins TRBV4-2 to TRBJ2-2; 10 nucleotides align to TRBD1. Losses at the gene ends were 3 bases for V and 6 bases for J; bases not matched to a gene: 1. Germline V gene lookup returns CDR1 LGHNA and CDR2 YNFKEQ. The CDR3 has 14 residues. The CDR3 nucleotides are TGTGCCAGCAGCCAGGGACAGGGGTCCGGGGAGCTGTTTTTT. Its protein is CASSQGQGSGELFF.

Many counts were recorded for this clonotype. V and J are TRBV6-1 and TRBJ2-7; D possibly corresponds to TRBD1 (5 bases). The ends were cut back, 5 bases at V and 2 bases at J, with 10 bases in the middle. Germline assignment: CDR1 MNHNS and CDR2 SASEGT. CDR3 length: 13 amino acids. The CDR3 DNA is TGTGCCAGCAGTTTACAGGAGACCTACGAGCAGTACTTC. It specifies CASSLQETYEQYF.

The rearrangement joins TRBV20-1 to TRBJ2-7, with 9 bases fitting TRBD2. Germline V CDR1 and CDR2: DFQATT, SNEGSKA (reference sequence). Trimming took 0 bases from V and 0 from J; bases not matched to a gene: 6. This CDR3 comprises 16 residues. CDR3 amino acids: CSAREVGSGSSYEQYF. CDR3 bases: TGCAGTGCTAGAGAGGTTGGTAGCGGGAGCTCCTACGAGCAGTACTTC.

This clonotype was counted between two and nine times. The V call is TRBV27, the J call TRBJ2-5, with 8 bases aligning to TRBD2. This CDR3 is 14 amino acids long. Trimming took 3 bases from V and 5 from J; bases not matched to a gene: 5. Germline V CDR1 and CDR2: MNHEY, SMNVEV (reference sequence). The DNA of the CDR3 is TGTGCCAGCAGTTTCTATGCGGGAGGCGAGACCCAGTACTTC. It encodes CASSFYAGGETQYF.

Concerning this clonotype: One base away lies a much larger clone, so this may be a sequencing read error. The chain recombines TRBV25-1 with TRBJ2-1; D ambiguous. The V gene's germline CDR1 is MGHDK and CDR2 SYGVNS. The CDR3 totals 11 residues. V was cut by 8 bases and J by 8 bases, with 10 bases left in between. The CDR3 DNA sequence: TGTGCCAGCGGAACTGGCGATGAGCAGTTCTTC. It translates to CASGTGDEQFF.

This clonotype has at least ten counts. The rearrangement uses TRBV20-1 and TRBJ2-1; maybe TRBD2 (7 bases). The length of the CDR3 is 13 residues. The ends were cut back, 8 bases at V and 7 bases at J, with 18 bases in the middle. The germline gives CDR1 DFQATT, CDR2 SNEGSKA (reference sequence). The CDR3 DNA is TGCAGTAGCAAGCGGGACGGGACAAATGAGCAGTTCTTC. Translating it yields CSSKRDGTNEQFF.

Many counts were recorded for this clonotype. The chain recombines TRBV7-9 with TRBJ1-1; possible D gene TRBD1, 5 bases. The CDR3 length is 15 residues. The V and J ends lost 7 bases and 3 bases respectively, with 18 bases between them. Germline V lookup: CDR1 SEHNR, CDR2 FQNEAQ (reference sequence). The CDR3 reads CASTPRSRADTEAFF. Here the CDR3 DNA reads TGTGCCAGCACCCCGCGGTCCAGGGCCGACACTGAAGCTTTCTTT.

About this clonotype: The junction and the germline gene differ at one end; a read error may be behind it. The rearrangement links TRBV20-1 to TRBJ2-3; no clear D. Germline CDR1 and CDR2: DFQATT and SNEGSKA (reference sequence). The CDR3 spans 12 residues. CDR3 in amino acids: CGARDLGDTQYF. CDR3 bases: TGCGGTGCTAGAGATCTAGGCGATACGCAGTATTTT.

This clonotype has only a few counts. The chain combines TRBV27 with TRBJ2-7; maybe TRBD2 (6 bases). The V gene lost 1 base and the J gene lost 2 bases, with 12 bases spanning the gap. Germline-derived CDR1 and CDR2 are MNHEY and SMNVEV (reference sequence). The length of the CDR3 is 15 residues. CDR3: CASSLYAGRAYEQYF. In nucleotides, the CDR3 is TGTGCCAGCAGTTTATACGCGGGGCGAGCCTACGAGCAGTACTTC.

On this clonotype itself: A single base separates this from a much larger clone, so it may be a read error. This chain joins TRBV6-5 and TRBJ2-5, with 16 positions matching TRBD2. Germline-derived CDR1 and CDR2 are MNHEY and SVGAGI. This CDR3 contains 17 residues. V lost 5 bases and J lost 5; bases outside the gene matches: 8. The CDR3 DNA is TGTGCCAGCAGTCCGGGGACTAGCGGGGGGGCCTCGGAGACCCAGTACTTC. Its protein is CASSPGTSGGASETQYF.

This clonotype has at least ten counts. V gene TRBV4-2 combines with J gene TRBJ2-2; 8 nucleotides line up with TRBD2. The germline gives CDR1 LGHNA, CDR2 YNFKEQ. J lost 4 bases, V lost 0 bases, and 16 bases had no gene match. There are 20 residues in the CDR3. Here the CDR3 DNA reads TGTGCCAGCAGCCAAGAGTTGAGCGGGAGAGTGCTTGGAGGCACCGGGGAGCTGTTTTTT. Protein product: CASSQELSGRVLGGTGELFF.

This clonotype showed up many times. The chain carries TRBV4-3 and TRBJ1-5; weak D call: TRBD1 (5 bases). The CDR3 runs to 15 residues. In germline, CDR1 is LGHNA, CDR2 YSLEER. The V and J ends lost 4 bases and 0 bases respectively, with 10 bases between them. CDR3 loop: CASSRDRDSNQPQHF. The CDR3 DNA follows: TGCGCCAGCAGCCGTGACAGAGATAGCAATCAGCCCCAGCATTTT.